The sequence of this T cell receptor beta chain was determined in a study of memory CD4+ T cells and cytomegalovirus serostatus. Regarding the study as a whole: A US-trained random forest predicted CMV serostatus with median AUC roughly 0.9.

This CDR3 contains 17 residues. J gave up 10 bases and V 4 bases, and 22 bases lay outside the gene matches. Germline CDR1 reads MNHEY; CDR2 reads SMNVEV (reference sequence). Comment on this clone: What it recognizes is unknown.

The sort gate was single viable CD3+CD4+CD8-CD45RO+ cells for memory CD4+ T cells. Original processing notes: After removing out-of-frame reads, under 2.5 million distinct TCRbeta sequences remained. Repertoires were generated with immunoSEQ multiplex PCR, while TCRdb's copy carries only in-frame clones and drops some. V, J and clone size are taken as reported in that table, and D and trimming were inferred from the DNA itself. Among some 52,000 clones listed, about 80% were seen once. The rearrangement links TRBV27 to TRBJ2-7; 7 nucleotides align to TRBD2. The sequencing sample was made of memory CD4+ T cells from blood. This TCR derives from an adult in good health and CMV-seropositive. The CDR3 DNA is TGTGCCAGCAGTTCCCTGGGCGGCGGGGGAGCAAGGGCCGAACAGTACTTC. As protein: CASSSLGGGGARAEQYF.